The entry below gives a single T cell receptor beta chain sequence along with its context. The specificity of this receptor is unknown. No qualities accompany the bases; no much larger clone lies one base away. As encoded in the germline V gene, CDR1 is MNHEY while CDR2 is SVGEGT. Ends trimmed: V by 6 bases, J by 3 bases; bases unmatched to a gene: 4. Taken from cysteine to phenylalanine, the CDR3 has 13 residues. Here the CDR3 DNA is all that survives: 39 bases in frame from base 1. Libraries were prepared through 5' RACE. Sequencing was carried out with a NextSeq 500. To correct for sequencing error and PCR bias, the TCR library protocol tagged individual cDNA molecules with unique molecular identifiers. Sequencing covered both TCR alpha and beta chains, and within each sample the abundances of alpha and beta sequences were tightly co-correlated. Under the source paper's analysis protocol: Decombinator V4 was used to annotate TCR sequences for V gene, J gene and CDR3. TCRs were defined as expanded if a significant change between any two time points was detected under a Poisson model with p below 0.0001. TCR abundances were normalised to the total number of TCRs sequenced in each sample and reported as counts per million. MAIT TCRs were defined by TRAV1-2 paired with TRAJ12, TRAJ20 or TRAJ33, and iNKT TCRs by TRAV10 paired with TRAJ18. VDJdb, accessed 1 November 2021, was searched for CMV, EBV and SARS-CoV-2 annotated TCRs, excluding TCRs annotated for multiple antigens. TCRdb reworked the public reads: Q25 trimming with fastp, MiXCR clone assembly, productive beta chains retained. For every CDR3 protein sequence, its rows merge into one entry that carries the most common genes and DNA. The V and J calls, along with clone size, are taken from TCRdb and not from the paper's own processing. The sample table contains around 58,000 distinct CDR3 sequences; only one count was recorded for around 7.7% of them. Over 9.5% of the sample goes to the ten largest clones.

These data belong to a study of early T cells in non-severe SARS-CoV-2 infection (dated by TCRdb to the early 2020s). Turning to the overall study: TCR sequencing used bulk RNA from unsorted whole blood, so alpha and beta chains could not be paired. General study outcomes and caveats: Matching against VDJdb was skewed toward anti-spike CD8 responses, likely underestimated virus-specific expansions, and missed private and CD4 specificities.

This was a case-control study nested in a cohort of healthcare workers in London, UK, who had nasopharyngeal swab PCR tests and blood samples taken every week. Healthcare workers were recruited during the week of the UK lockdown, between 23 and 31 March 2020, and followed weekly for up to roughly 15 weeks. The rearranged segments are TRBV6-2 or TRBV6-3 and TRBJ2-5, with 7 central nucleotides matching TRBD2. Sequenced here: whole blood, sampled at baseline. The receptor's source is an adult who was a healthcare worker with PCR-confirmed SARS-CoV-2 infection or an uninfected control (not recorded which). CDR3 region: CASRRGGEETQYF. In nucleotide form, the sequence is TGTGCCAGCAGGAGGGGAGGGGAAGAGACCCAGTACTTC.